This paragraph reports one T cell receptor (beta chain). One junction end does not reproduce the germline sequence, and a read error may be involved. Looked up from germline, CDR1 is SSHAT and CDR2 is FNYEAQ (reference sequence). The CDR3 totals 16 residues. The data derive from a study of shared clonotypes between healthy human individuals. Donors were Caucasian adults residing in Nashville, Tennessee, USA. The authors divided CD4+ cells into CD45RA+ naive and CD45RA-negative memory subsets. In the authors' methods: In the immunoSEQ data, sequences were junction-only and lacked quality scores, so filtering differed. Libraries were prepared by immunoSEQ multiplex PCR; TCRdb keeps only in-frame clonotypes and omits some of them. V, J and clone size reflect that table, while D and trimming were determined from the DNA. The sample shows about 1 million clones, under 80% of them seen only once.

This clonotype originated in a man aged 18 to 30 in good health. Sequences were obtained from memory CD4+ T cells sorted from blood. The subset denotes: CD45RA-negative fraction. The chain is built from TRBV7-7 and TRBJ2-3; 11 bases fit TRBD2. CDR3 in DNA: TGTGCTAGCAGCTTAGGTCTAGCGGGGGGTGGAGATACGCAGTATTTT. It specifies CASSLGLAGGGDTQYF.